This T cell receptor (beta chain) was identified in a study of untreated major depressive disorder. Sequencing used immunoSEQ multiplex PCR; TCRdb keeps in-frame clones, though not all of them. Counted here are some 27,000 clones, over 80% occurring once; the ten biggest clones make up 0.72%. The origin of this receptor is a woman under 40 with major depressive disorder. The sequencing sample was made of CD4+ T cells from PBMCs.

CDR3: CASSYQGPGAEAFF. The CDR3 nucleotides are TGTGCCAGCAGTTACCAGGGCCCAGGCGCTGAAGCTTTCTTT. The V gene is TRBV6-6, the J gene TRBJ1-1; possible D gene TRBD1, 5 bases. The CDR3 totals 14 residues. V lost 2 bases, J lost 6 bases, and 13 bases lay in between. Per the germline V gene, CDR1 is MNHNY and CDR2 is SVGAGI (reference sequence).